This T cell receptor beta chain was recovered during a study of response to subunit inactivated influenza vaccine (dated by TCRdb to the late 2010s). Regarding the research as a whole: The study used deep quantitative T cell receptor repertoire profiling to track responses to a trivalent subunit inactivated influenza vaccine.

Summary of the overall study and its limitations: The authors suggested that each seasonal influenza vaccination may recruit only a limited number of new T cells.

CDR1 and CDR2 (SGDLS, YYNGEE) derive from the germline V gene. From cysteine to phenylalanine, the CDR3 is 18 amino acids long. Only the CDR3 region is kept as DNA, spanning 54 bases read in frame from base 1. Trimming leaves V shorter by 0 bases and J shorter by 6 bases, with the junction holding 15 bases beyond the gene matches. The library was obtained by RT-PCR. TCRdb lists the instrument as Illumina HiSeq 2500. In-frame beta chains were kept once TCRdb had trimmed the public reads at Q25 with fastp and called clones with MiXCR. Rows with a matching CDR3 protein are joined into one entry that keeps the most common DNA and genes. For this sample the table gives around 580,000 distinct CDR3 sequences, of which 14% were detected only once. The ten largest clones add up to 11% of the sample. Turning to this clonotype: There is no known antigen for this receptor. No much larger clone is present one base from it, and per-base qualities are unavailable.

The receptor was isolated from a man aged 50 to 59 who received an inactivated influenza vaccine. Donor details come from another sample of the same person, matched by shared clones. Here the sequenced sample was PBMCs from blood, taken 12 days after vaccination. This chain is built from TRBV9 and TRBJ2-7, with 10 junctional bases fitting TRBD2. The CDR3 here reads CASSVATLEREGRCEQYF. DNA sequence: TGTGCCAGCAGCGTAGCAACCCTCGAGCGGGAGGGCCGGTGCGAGCAGTACTTC.